The 29 T cell receptor beta chains reported below all come from one sample, sequenced in a study. Cells sorted as Tregs were CD4+, CD25+ and CD127-/low. TRBV12-4/TRBJ1-2 clonotypes were amplified with adaptor-ligated barcode primers. TCRdb processed the multiplex PCR reads anew with MiXCR; each CDR3 protein has one entry. The top ten clones hold about 51% of a sample with about 310 distinct CDR3 sequences, around 20% of them seen once. Input material: Tregs sorted from blood. These receptors came from a female donor with breast cancer.

The table lists this clonotype with a few counts. The chain links TRBV12-3 or TRBV12-4 to TRBJ1-2; TRBD1 might be the D (5 bases). The CDR3 covers 14 residues. V lost 6 bases, J lost 4 bases, and 15 bases lay in between. This CDR3 reads CASSRTKGSYGYTF. The CDR3 DNA follows: TGTGCCAGCAGCCGGACAAAGGGCTCCTATGGCTACACCTTC.

This chain links TRBV12-3 or TRBV12-4 with TRBJ1-2; tentative D call: TRBD1 (5 bases). This CDR3 contains 15 residues. The ends were cut back, 1 base at V and 2 bases at J, with 11 bases in the middle. The CDR3 loop is CASSLVHRSNYGYTF. The CDR3 DNA is TGTGCCAGCAGTTTAGTTCACAGGTCAAACTATGGCTACACCTTC.

This chain joins TRBV12-3 or TRBV12-4 and TRBJ1-2; no firm D call. The CDR3 extends over 13 amino acids. V lost 5 bases to trimming and J lost 4 bases, with 11 bases between them. The CDR3 DNA is TGTGCCAGCAGTACAGTACAGAGCTATGGCTACACCTTC. The encoded protein is CASSTVQSYGYTF.

This chain links TRBV12-3 or TRBV12-4 with TRBJ1-2; 9 bases line up with TRBD1. The CDR3 is 15 amino acids. V shed 5 bases and J 5 bases; nucleotides not matched to a gene: 9. This CDR3 reads CASSPPGQGIYGYTF. The DNA of the CDR3 is TGTGCCAGCAGTCCGCCGGGACAGGGAATTTATGGCTACACCTTC.

V is TRBV12-3 or TRBV12-4 and J is TRBJ1-2; D is possibly TRBD1 (5 bases). V was pared by 2 bases and J by 8 bases, with 12 bases between. CDR3 size: 13 residues. The CDR3 reads CASSLPGKKGYTF. CDR3 bases: TGTGCCAGCAGTTTACCAGGGAAGAAGGGCTACACCTTC.

There are a few counts of this clonotype. The rearrangement joins TRBV12-3 or TRBV12-4 to TRBJ1-2; TRBD1 aligns across 9 bases. Trimming at V came to 5 bases and at J to 6 bases, leaving 7 bases not matched to a gene. There are 14 residues in the CDR3. CDR3 residues: CASSGTGIQDGYTF. The DNA of the CDR3 is TGTGCCAGCAGTGGGACAGGGATACAGGATGGCTACACCTTC.

The CDR3 bases are TGTGCCAGCAGTCGGGGACAAGGCTACACCTTC. Its translation is CASSRGQGYTF. The chain combines TRBV12-3 or TRBV12-4 with TRBJ1-2; weak D call: TRBD1 (6 bases). The V end was cut by 5 bases, the J end by 8 bases, with 9 bases between. The CDR3 covers 11 residues.

This clonotype is large (0.1 to 1%) within its sample. The chain uses TRBV12-3 or TRBV12-4 and TRBJ1-2; D gene unclear. V lost 7 bases to trimming and J lost 4 bases, with 10 bases between them. This CDR3 has 12 amino acids. CDR3 loop: CASNSEGYGYTF. CDR3 DNA: TGTGCCAGCAACTCGGAGGGCTATGGCTACACCTTC.

The rearrangement links TRBV12-3 or TRBV12-4 to TRBJ1-2; TRBD1 matches 7 bases. The ends lost 4 bases at V and 7 bases at J; junction bases unmatched: 3. This CDR3 contains 12 residues. CDR3: CASSSTGTGYTF. CDR3 nucleotides: TGTGCCAGCAGTTCGACAGGGACTGGCTACACCTTC.

In its sample, this clonotype ranks as large. The V call is TRBV12-3 or TRBV12-4, the J call TRBJ1-2; D is uncertain. There are 13 residues in the CDR3. V lost 4 bases, J lost 7 bases, and 13 bases lay in between. The CDR3 spells CASSSPVEVGYTF. CDR3 bases: TGTGCCAGCAGTTCGCCCGTGGAGGTTGGCTACACCTTC.

By sample share, this clonotype is large. The gene calls are TRBV12-3 or TRBV12-4 and TRBJ1-2, with 9 nucleotides matching TRBD1. The CDR3 covers 14 residues. V trimming: 7 bases; J trimming: 8 bases; junction bases outside the gene matches: 11. The CDR3 DNA is TGTGCCAGCACCCTAATGGGACAGGGCGGCGGCTACACCTTC. It translates to CASTLMGQGGGYTF.

By sample fraction, this clonotype is hyperexpanded. The chain recombines TRBV12-3 or TRBV12-4 with TRBJ1-2; 8 bases map to TRBD1. CDR3 length: 13 amino acids. The V segment lost 3 bases and the J segment 6 bases; nucleotides outside the gene matches: 3. The CDR3 region has the DNA TGTGCCAGCAGTTTCGAGACAGGGGATGGCTACACCTTC. Amino acids: CASSFETGDGYTF.

Many counts were recorded for this clonotype. The J gene is TRBJ1-2, the V gene TRBV12-3 or TRBV12-4, with 9 bases aligning to TRBD1. CDR3 length equals 14 residues. Losses at the gene ends were 5 bases for V and 8 bases for J; bases not matched to a gene: 9. DNA for the CDR3: TGTGCCAGCAGTCCTACGGACAGGGGACAAGGCTACACCTTC. This sequence encodes CASSPTDRGQGYTF.

This clonotype was counted a few times. This chain links TRBV12-3 or TRBV12-4 with TRBJ1-2, with 9 nucleotides matching TRBD1. The V gene end was trimmed by 4 bases and the J gene end by 1 base; junction bases not matched to a gene: 7. The CDR3 has 16 amino acids. CDR3 sequence reads: CASSSWGQGLNYGYTF. CDR3 in DNA: TGTGCCAGCAGTTCGTGGGGACAGGGCCTTAACTATGGCTACACCTTC.

This clonotype was observed many times. The V call is TRBV12-3 or TRBV12-4, the J call TRBJ1-2; D is ambiguous. This CDR3 has 15 amino acids. V gave up 6 bases and J gave up 0 bases, with 14 bases separating them. The CDR3 bases are TGTGCCAGCAGACTGGACCGAGCTTCTAACTATGGCTACACCTTC. This encodes CASRLDRASNYGYTF.

The CDR3 DNA follows: TGTGCCAGCAGTCCTCGAAGGAGCTATGGCTACACCTTC. Translation gives CASSPRRSYGYTF. The genes are TRBV12-3 or TRBV12-4 and TRBJ1-2; no definite D call. Trimming left V 5 bases short and J 4 bases short, with 11 bases between. The CDR3 is 13 amino acids.

In this sample, this clonotype is large. V gene TRBV12-3 or TRBV12-4 combines with J gene TRBJ1-2; 8 bases are shared with TRBD1. The CDR3 length is 16 residues. The ends lost 5 bases at V and 1 base at J; junction bases unmatched: 9. In nucleotides, the CDR3 is TGTGCCAGCAGTCATATCGGACAGGGCCTTAACTATGGCTACACCTTC. It translates to CASSHIGQGLNYGYTF.

The V and J genes are TRBV12-3 or TRBV12-4 and TRBJ1-2; 8 nucleotides align to TRBD1. V lost 5 bases, J lost 7 bases, and 6 bases stayed unmatched. The CDR3 has 13 amino acids. The CDR3 sequence is CASSPRTGTGYTF. The CDR3 bases are TGTGCCAGCAGTCCCCGGACAGGGACTGGCTACACCTTC.

The J gene is TRBJ1-2, the V gene TRBV12-3 or TRBV12-4; D not certain. The germline V and J ends were trimmed by 2 bases and 7 bases, with 14 bases remaining between them. The CDR3 has 14 residues. CDR3 sequence: CASSLQAGYGGYTF. The CDR3 DNA follows: TGTGCCAGCAGTTTACAGGCGGGCTATGGTGGCTACACCTTC.

Judged by abundance, this clonotype is large. The V call is TRBV12-3 or TRBV12-4, the J call TRBJ1-2; 7 nucleotides align to TRBD1. The V and J ends lost 5 bases and 8 bases, in that order; junction bases with no gene match: 8. The CDR3 consists of 13 residues. The CDR3 spells CASSPRTGWGYTF. CDR3 DNA sequence: TGTGCCAGCAGTCCAAGGACAGGCTGGGGCTACACCTTC.

This chain links TRBV12-3 or TRBV12-4 with TRBJ1-2, with TRBD1 identical over 8 bases. CDR3 length: 13 amino acids. J lost 6 bases, V lost 7 bases, and 7 bases had no gene match. The CDR3 DNA is TGTGCCAGCACAATGACAGGGGCACATGGCTACACCTTC. Its protein product is CASTMTGAHGYTF.

This rearrangement joins TRBV12-3 or TRBV12-4 to TRBJ1-2, with 9 bases aligning to TRBD1. Trimming took 6 bases from V and 4 from J; bases not matched to a gene: 9. The CDR3 runs to 15 residues. The CDR3 DNA reads TGTGCCAGCAGCCGAGGGACAGGGCCGGGCTATGGCTACACCTTC. Translated, it gives CASSRGTGPGYGYTF.

By its share, this clonotype is large. The chain has TRBV12-3 or TRBV12-4 and TRBJ1-2; 7 bases map to TRBD1. The CDR3 runs to 12 residues. V lost 6 bases to trimming and J lost 7 bases; unmatched junction nucleotides: 5. The CDR3 region has the DNA TGTGCCAGCAGGCGTGACAGGGCTGGCTACACCTTC. Protein product: CASRRDRAGYTF.

This clonotype was seen only a few times. A read error may be the cause here, since a much bigger clone is one base away. The chain is built from TRBV12-3 or TRBV12-4 and TRBJ1-2, with 9 bases fitting TRBD1. CDR3 length: 12 amino acids. Trimming at V came to 6 bases and at J to 8 bases, leaving 4 bases not matched to a gene. The CDR3, as DNA: TGTGCCAGCAGCCGGACAGGGGAAGGCTACACCTTC. Amino acids: CASSRTGEGYTF.

By sample share, this clonotype is large. This chain joins TRBV12-3 or TRBV12-4 and TRBJ1-2, with D possibly matching TRBD1 (5 bases). V shed 3 bases and J shed 4 bases, with 9 bases lying between them. This CDR3 has 13 amino acids. The CDR3 reads CASSFRVAYGYTF. The CDR3 DNA is TGTGCCAGCAGTTTCAGGGTTGCCTATGGCTACACCTTC.

This clonotype is medium-sized in the sample. The chain is built from TRBV12-3 or TRBV12-4 and TRBJ1-2; no clear D gene. CDR3 size: 13 residues. The V end lost 4 bases, the J end lost 4 bases, and 10 bases lay between the germline ends. CDR3 amino acids: CASSSEGLYGYTF. The CDR3 coding sequence is TGTGCCAGCAGTTCGGAGGGCCTCTATGGCTACACCTTC.

V usage is TRBV12-3 or TRBV12-4 and J usage is TRBJ1-2; D remains unclear. The CDR3 length is 12 residues. The V end lost 5 bases, the J end lost 4 bases, and 8 bases lay between the germline ends. Here the CDR3 reads CASSRDFYGYTF. In DNA, the CDR3 is TGTGCCAGCAGTAGGGATTTCTATGGCTACACCTTC.

By sample share, this clonotype is large. J is TRBJ1-2 and V is TRBV12-3 or TRBV12-4; the match to TRBD1 covers 8 bases. The CDR3 is made up of 16 amino acids. V was clipped by 7 bases and J by 0 bases; unmatched bases: 10. CDR3 DNA sequence: TGTGCCAGCACAATGACAGGGGAAACTACTAACTATGGCTACACCTTC. This translates into CASTMTGETTNYGYTF.

This sequence joins TRBV12-3 or TRBV12-4 and TRBJ1-2; a possible D gene is TRBD1 (5 bases). The CDR3 length is 14 residues. Trimming shortened V by 5 bases and J by 0 bases, and 10 bases separated the two germline ends. CDR3 DNA sequence: TGTGCCAGCAGTCAACAGGCAGCTAACTATGGCTACACCTTC. It codes for CASSQQAANYGYTF.